This T cell receptor beta chain is drawn from a study of stem cell transplantation in POMP-related autoinflammatory disease. For the study at large: Pre-transplant patients had naive-skewed CD4+ T cells and few CD8+ T cells.

Prominent immunodeficiency with autoinflammation defined PRAID. In the case of this clone: Antigen specificity is unknown.

TCRdb's table, derived via immunoSEQ multiplex PCR, lists solely in-frame clones and lacks some. The data contain 68,000 or so clones, approximately 91% of them singletons. Study conclusions and caveats: In patients with PRAID, every analyzed T-cell subset tended to show lower diversity and higher clonality.

The sample consisted of CD4+ T cells from PBMCs, taken after stem cell transplantation. This TCR was sampled from a human patient with POMP-related autoinflammation and immune dysregulation (PRAID). The T cells may come from the graft donor.

CDR3 protein: CASSPRTSSTDTQYF. DNA of the CDR3: TGTGCCAGCTCACCCCGGACTAGTAGCACAGATACGCAGTATTTT. The rearrangement uses TRBV18 and TRBJ2-3; 7 bases map to TRBD2. This CDR3 contains 15 residues. Germline V lookup: CDR1 KGHSH, CDR2 LQKENI. J lost 0 bases, V lost 3 bases, and 3 bases had no gene match.